This passage covers 10 T cell receptor beta chains from one sample sequenced in a study of CD8+ T cells in alopecia areata. Treatment: oral pan-JAK inhibitor, 5-10 mg twice daily. Sequencing templates came from extracted RNA that was reverse transcribed into cDNA. The assay was immunoSEQ multiplex PCR, and TCRdb's table has in-frame clones only and misses some. The sample lists about 290,000 clones; over 45% were seen once. The material was CD4+ T cells sorted from blood, obtained at week 24, from a patient treated with tofacitinib. The receptors come from a human donor with alopecia areata.

This clone was seen more than once but under ten times. This chain links TRBV28 with TRBJ2-1, with a possible D match to TRBD2 (5 bases). Germline lookup yields CDR1 MDHEN and CDR2 SYDVKM. Trimming cost V 1 base and J 6 bases, with 7 bases left between them. CDR3 length equals 13 residues. The CDR3 nucleotides read TGTGCCAGCAGTTTATTCCGGGGCAATGAGCAGTTCTTC. Translating it yields CASSLFRGNEQFF.

The rearrangement uses TRBV14 and TRBJ1-4; D uncertain. The germline gives CDR1 SGHDN, CDR2 FVKESK. Trimming cost V 4 bases and J 7 bases, with 10 bases left between them. This CDR3 contains 13 residues. Here the CDR3 DNA reads TGTGCCAGCAGCCTAATGGACGGTGAAAAACTGTTTTTT. Translation: CASSLMDGEKLFF.

V and J are TRBV9 and TRBJ2-5; D might be TRBD1 or TRBD2, each matching 5 bases. CDR3 length: 15 amino acids. Germline V gene sequence: CDR1 SGDLS, CDR2 YYNGEE. Trimming cost V 4 bases and J 0 bases, with 13 bases left between them. DNA for the CDR3: TGTGCCAGCAGCCCGAGGGGCGGATACCAAGAGACCCAGTACTTC. Translation: CASSPRGGYQETQYF. Full variable domain (remainder filled in from reference TRBV9 and TRBJ2-5): DSGVTQTPKHLITATGQRVTLRCSPRSGDLSVYWYQQSLDQGLQFLIQYYNGEERAKGNILERFSAQQFPDLHSELNLSSLELGDSALYFCASSPRGGYQETQYFGPGTRLLVL.

This rearrangement joins TRBV7-2 to TRBJ2-3, with D hard to call. The CDR3 is made up of 10 amino acids. From germline, CDR1 is SGHTA and CDR2 FQGNSA. With 1 base removed from V and 8 bases from J, the gap between germline ends came to 1 base. As DNA, the CDR3 is TGTGCCAGCAGCTTAGGTACGCAGTATTTT. Encoded protein: CASSLGTQYF.

This clone has a handful of counts. The chain carries TRBV29-1 and TRBJ1-1; D gene uncertain. V shed 1 base and J shed 2 bases, with 8 bases lying between them. The CDR3 contains 13 residues. CDR1 and CDR2 from the germline V gene are SQVTM and ANQGSEA. The CDR3, as DNA: TGCAGCGTTGAAGGGAGAACCAACACTGAAGCTTTCTTT. Translated: CSVEGRTNTEAFF.

This rearrangement joins TRBV5-1 to TRBJ1-2, with TRBD1 matching 8 bases. The CDR3 sequence is 15 residues long. With V trimmed by 0 bases and J by 7 bases, 8 bases remained unmatched. Germline V gene sequence: CDR1 SGHRS, CDR2 YFSETQ. The CDR3 DNA sequence: TGCGCCAGCAGCTTGGTGGACAGGGAAGTTAGTGGCTACACCTTC. It is translated as CASSLVDREVSGYTF.

The rearrangement uses TRBV29-1 and TRBJ1-1; the match to TRBD1 covers 8 bases. V shed 5 bases, J shed 1 base, and the junction held 12 bases outside the gene matches. Germline loops: CDR1 SQVTM, CDR2 ANQGSEA. The CDR3 sequence is 16 residues long. The CDR3 here is CSVSLFQGAPNTEAFF. CDR3 DNA sequence: TGCAGCGTTTCACTATTCCAGGGGGCGCCGAACACTGAAGCTTTCTTT.

This clone was seen a few times. The chain uses TRBV7-2 and TRBJ2-1; D unresolved. The CDR3 is 14 amino acids. Deletions cut 7 bases from V and 2 bases from J, with 12 bases between. Germline V gene sequence: CDR1 SGHTA, CDR2 FQGNSA. The CDR3 loop reads CASTGYPPYNEQFF. The CDR3, as DNA: TGTGCCAGCACCGGGTACCCTCCCTACAATGAGCAGTTCTTC.

The rearrangement joins TRBV30 to TRBJ1-2; D ambiguous. Trimming removed 4 bases at V and 6 bases at J, with 9 bases between. The CDR3 has 11 residues. CDR1 is GTSNPN and CDR2 is SVGIG in the germline V gene (reference sequence). For the CDR3, the DNA is TGTGCCTGGACGTTGCAAGATGGCTACACCTTC. Translated: CAWTLQDGYTF.

The chain combines TRBV2 with TRBJ1-1; TRBD1 agrees at 7 bases. Germline lookup yields CDR1 SNHLY and CDR2 FYNNEI. The V gene end was trimmed by 6 bases and the J gene end by 6 bases; junction bases not matched to a gene: 10. The CDR3 has 14 residues. In DNA, the CDR3 is TGTGCCAGCAGAGATTTGACAGGGCAATCTGAAGCTTTCTTT. Its protein is CASRDLTGQSEAFF.